These T cell receptor beta chains were read from a single sample in a study of control samples from healthy donors and cancer patients. Here immunoSEQ multiplex PCR was the method, and the copy in TCRdb shows in-frame clones only, minus some. Among about 160,000 clones listed, about 94% were seen once. The sample comprised blood. The source is a woman in her 40s in good health. CDR3s include the opening cysteine and the closing phenylalanine or tryptophan. The D gene is left open where the match is weak.

CDR3,DNA,V,D,J
CASSWGGTSGSPETQYF,TGTGCCAGCAGCTGGGGCGGGACTAGCGGGAGTCCGGAGACCCAGTACTTC,TRBV7-2,TRBD2,TRBJ2-5
CASSFQTLTTGSPLHF,TGTGCCAGCAGCTTTCAGACATTAACGACAGGCTCACCCCTCCACTTT,TRBV7-9,.,TRBJ1-6
CSARDKRGYTF,TGCAGTGCTCGAGACAAAAGGGGCTACACCTTC,TRBV20-1,.,TRBJ1-2
CASSQDTRGYNEQFF,TGCGCCAGCAGCCAAGATACGCGAGGGTACAATGAGCAGTTCTTC,TRBV4-3,.,TRBJ2-1
CASSYPSKGVRSGYTF,TGTGCCAGCAGTTACCCCTCGAAGGGGGTAAGATCTGGCTACACCTTC,TRBV6-2/TRBV6-3,.,TRBJ1-2
CASTARGTLNTEAFF,TGTGCCAGCACCGCACGAGGGACATTGAACACTGAAGCTTTCTTT,TRBV7-8,.,TRBJ1-1
CASSEYPGPNYGYTF,TGTGCCAGCAGTGAATACCCAGGACCTAACTATGGCTACACCTTC,TRBV25-1,.,TRBJ1-2
CAWMGGTSGSWEDTQYF,TGTGCCTGGATGGGGGGGACTAGCGGGAGTTGGGAGGATACGCAGTATTTT,TRBV30,TRBD2,TRBJ2-3
CASSQDLGWPTYEQYF,TGTGCCAGCAGCCAAGATTTGGGGTGGCCAACCTACGAGCAGTACTTC,TRBV3-1/TRBV3-2,.,TRBJ2-7
CASSIDTSGGRREQYF,TGTGCCAGCAGCATCGACACTAGCGGGGGGCGGAGGGAGCAGTACTTC,TRBV7-2,TRBD2,TRBJ2-7
CASSSSTAGQETQYF,TGTGCCAGCAGCTCTTCGACGGCCGGACAAGAGACCCAGTACTTC,TRBV11-3,.,TRBJ2-5
CASNKGGNQPQHF,TGTGCCAGCAACAAGGGAGGCAATCAGCCCCAGCATTTT,TRBV6-5,.,TRBJ1-5
CSVVDRPFTEAFF,TGCAGCGTTGTCGATAGACCATTCACTGAAGCTTTCTTT,TRBV29-1,.,TRBJ1-1
CASSVRGETQYF,TGTGCCAGCAGCGTTCGAGGGGAGACCCAGTACTTC,TRBV7-9,.,TRBJ2-5
CASSLRRQNIQYF,TGTGCCAGCAGTTTGCGGCGGCAAAACATTCAGTACTTC,TRBV12-3/TRBV12-4,.,TRBJ2-4
CASSSDRGRETQYF,TGCGCCAGCAGCTCGGACAGGGGGCGAGAGACCCAGTACTTC,TRBV5-1,TRBD1,TRBJ2-5
CASSQEGYGYTF,TGTGCCAGCAGCCAAGAAGGTTATGGCTACACCTTC,TRBV3-1/TRBV3-2,.,TRBJ1-2
CASSTGQNTEAFF,TGTGCCAGCAGCACGGGACAGAACACTGAAGCTTTCTTT,TRBV11-2,.,TRBJ1-1
CASSYQGLETQYF,TGTGCCAGCAGCTACCAGGGGCTAGAGACCCAGTACTTC,TRBV7-2,.,TRBJ2-5
CSAYRIYEQYF,TGCAGTGCTTACAGGATCTACGAGCAGTACTTC,TRBV20-1,.,TRBJ2-7